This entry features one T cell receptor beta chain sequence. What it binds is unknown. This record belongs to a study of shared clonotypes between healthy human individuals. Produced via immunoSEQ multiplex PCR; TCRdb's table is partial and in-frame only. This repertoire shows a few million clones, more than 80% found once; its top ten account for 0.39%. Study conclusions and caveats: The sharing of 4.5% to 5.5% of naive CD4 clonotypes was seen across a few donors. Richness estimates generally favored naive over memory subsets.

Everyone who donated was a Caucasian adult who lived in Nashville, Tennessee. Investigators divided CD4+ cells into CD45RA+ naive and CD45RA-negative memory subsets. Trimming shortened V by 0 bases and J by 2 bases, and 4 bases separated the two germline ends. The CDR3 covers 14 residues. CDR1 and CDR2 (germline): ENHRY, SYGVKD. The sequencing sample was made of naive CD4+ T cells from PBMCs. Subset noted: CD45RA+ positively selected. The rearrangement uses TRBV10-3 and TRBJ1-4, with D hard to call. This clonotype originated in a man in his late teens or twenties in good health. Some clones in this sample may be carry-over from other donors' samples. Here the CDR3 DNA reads TGTGCCATCAGTGAGTCGAGCACTAATGAAAAACTGTTTTTT. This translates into CAISESSTNEKLFF.